The clone carrying this T cell receptor (beta chain) occurred many times. The data derive from a study of T-cell reconstitution after alpha-beta-depleted transplantation in children. The TCRbeta library incorporated unique molecular identifiers. TCRdb re-called the PCR reads with MiXCR, one entry per CDR3 protein. Here the sample spans over 200,000 distinct CDR3 sequences, 8.5% to 10% being singletons. The CDR3 extends over 14 amino acids. CDR1 and CDR2 (germline): MNHNY, SVGAGI (reference sequence). V dropped 0 bases and J dropped 8 bases, with 13 bases sitting between them. The input for sequencing was PBMCs from the stem cell graft donor, taken from the stem cell graft. The TCR comes from a human donor who donated a stem cell graft to a child with acute lymphoblastic leukemia. This sequence joins TRBV6-6 and TRBJ1-1; D gene unclear. As DNA, the CDR3 is TGTGCCAGCAGTTACTCTGCTTCAGGTCTCGAAGCTTTCTTT. This sequence encodes CASSYSASGLEAFF.